This TCR beta chain was sequenced during a study of shared clonotypes between healthy human individuals. Whole-study context: Two female and a few male donors aged 18 to 49 were enrolled. Study-level findings and limits: The sampled material consisted only of blood, and tissue repertoires are likely to differ.

The assay ran at deep level. The data were produced by immunoSEQ multiplex PCR, yet TCRdb's version contains in-frame clones alone and is incomplete. Among roughly 1,000,000 clones listed, roughly 74% were seen once. This clone was found once. What it binds is unknown. Sequencing was done on a sample of memory CD4+ T cells from PBMCs. Noted subset: CD45RA-negative fraction. The origin of this receptor is a man aged 18 to 30 in good health. Some clones in this sample may be carry-over from other donors' samples.

The CDR3 DNA reads as TGCGCCAGCATAAAAGCGGGAGGGCCAGATACGCAGTATTTT. Translation gives CASIKAGGPDTQYF. This chain links TRBV5-1 with TRBJ2-3, with TRBD2 matching 10 bases. CDR1 SGHRS and CDR2 YFSETQ come from the germline V gene. Unmatched junction bases numbered 5, after V lost 6 bases and J lost 4 bases. The CDR3 sequence is 14 residues long.